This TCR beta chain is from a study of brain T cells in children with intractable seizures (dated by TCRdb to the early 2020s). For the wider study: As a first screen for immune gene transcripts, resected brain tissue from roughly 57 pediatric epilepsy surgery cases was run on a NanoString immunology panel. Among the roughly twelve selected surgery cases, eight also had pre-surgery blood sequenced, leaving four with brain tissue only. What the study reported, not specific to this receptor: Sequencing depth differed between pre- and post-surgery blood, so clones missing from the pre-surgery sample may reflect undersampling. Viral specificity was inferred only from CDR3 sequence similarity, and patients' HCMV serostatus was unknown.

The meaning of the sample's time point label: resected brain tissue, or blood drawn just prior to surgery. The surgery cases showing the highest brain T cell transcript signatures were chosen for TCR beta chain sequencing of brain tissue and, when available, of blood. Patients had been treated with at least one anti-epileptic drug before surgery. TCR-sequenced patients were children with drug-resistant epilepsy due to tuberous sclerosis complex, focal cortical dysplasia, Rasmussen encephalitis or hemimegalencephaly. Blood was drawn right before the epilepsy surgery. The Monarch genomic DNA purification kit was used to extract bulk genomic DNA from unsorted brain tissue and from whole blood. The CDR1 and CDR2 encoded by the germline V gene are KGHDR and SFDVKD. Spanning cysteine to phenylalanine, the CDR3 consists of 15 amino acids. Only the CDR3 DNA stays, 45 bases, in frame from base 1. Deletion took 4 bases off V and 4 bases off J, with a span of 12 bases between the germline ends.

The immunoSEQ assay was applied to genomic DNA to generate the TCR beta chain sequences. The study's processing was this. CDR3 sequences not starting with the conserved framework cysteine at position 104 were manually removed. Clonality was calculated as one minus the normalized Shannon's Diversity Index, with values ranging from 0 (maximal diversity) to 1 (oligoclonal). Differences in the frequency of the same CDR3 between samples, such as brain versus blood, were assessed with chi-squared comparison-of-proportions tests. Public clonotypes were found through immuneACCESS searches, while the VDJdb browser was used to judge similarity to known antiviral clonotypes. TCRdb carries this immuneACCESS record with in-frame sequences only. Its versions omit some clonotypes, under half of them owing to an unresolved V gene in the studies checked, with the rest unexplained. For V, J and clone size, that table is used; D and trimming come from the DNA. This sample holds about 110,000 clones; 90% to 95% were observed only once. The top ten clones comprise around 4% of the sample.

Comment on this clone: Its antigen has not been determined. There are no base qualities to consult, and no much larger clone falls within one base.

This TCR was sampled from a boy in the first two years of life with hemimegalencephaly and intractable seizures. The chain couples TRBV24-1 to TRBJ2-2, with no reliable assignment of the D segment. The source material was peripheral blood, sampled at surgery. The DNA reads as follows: TGTGCCACCAGTGAACGTGGACGGCTCACCGGGGAGCTGTTTTTT. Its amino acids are CATSERGRLTGELFF.